This T cell receptor (beta chain) was sequenced during a study of T cell repertoires in cytomegalovirus infection. For the study at large: Peptides in the study included HLA-C-restricted and HLA-B-restricted CMV epitopes. In public TCR beta signatures, there were indications of both CMV infection and matching HLA type. Regarding the study as a whole: Summed frequency of public TCR beta families distinguished CMV carriers with the relevant HLA. HLA-C-restricted, CMV-specific TCR beta clonotypes were dominant ex vivo.

This clonotype was recorded many times. Its antigen is unknown. TCRdb recomputed calls from the reads with MiXCR, one row per CDR3 protein. This table holds about 770,000 distinct CDR3 sequences, approximately 32% found once. Unmatched junction bases numbered 15, after V lost 5 bases and J lost 4 bases. The CDR3 runs to 17 residues. Germline V gene lookup returns CDR1 SNHLY and CDR2 FYNNEI. This TCR was sampled from a human donor in good health (CMV status not recorded). Some clones in this sample may be carry-over from other donors' samples. The chain uses TRBV2 and TRBJ1-2; 8 bases are shared with TRBD1. Sequences were derived from cultured CD8+ T cells from PBMCs, sampled from culture after CMV antigen stimulation. The chain's CDR3 is CASSHVGGQGTGYGYTF. In DNA form, the CDR3 reads TGTGCCAGCAGTCACGTTGGAGGACAGGGTACGGGCTATGGCTACACCTTC. Full variable domain (missing parts from reference TRBV2 and TRBJ1-2): EPEVTQTPSHQVTQMGQEVILRCVPISNHLYFYWYRQILGQKVEFLVSFYNNEISEKSEIFDDQFSVERPDGSNFTLKIRSTKLEDSAMYFCASSHVGGQGTGYGYTFGSGTRLTVV.